One sample yielded the 5 T cell receptor beta chains listed below, sequenced in a study of T cells in Graves' hyperthyroidism and ophthalmopathy (dated by TCRdb to 2018 to 2020). Libraries were made using multiplex PCR. The sequencer was an Illumina HiSeq 2000. The TCR beta CDR3 regions were amplified from the RNA transcripts. The first round of RT-PCR for the TCR CDR3 was performed with the HTBI primer set and the Qiagen OneStep RT-PCR kit. TCRdb cleaned the public reads at Q25 with fastp, built clones with MiXCR and kept in-frame beta chains. Every distinct CDR3 protein forms one entry, paired with its most common genes and DNA. The sample records 450,000 to 650,000 distinct CDR3 sequences, 13% to 15% of which are singletons. The top ten constitute roughly 7% of the sample. The specimen sequenced was blood. These receptors originate from a woman younger than 35 with Graves' ophthalmopathy.

V is TRBV9 and J is TRBJ2-3; weak D call: TRBD1 (6 bases). The CDR3 loop spans 16 amino acids. V dropped 0 bases and J dropped 6 bases, with 17 bases sitting between them. Germline CDR1 SGDLS, CDR2 YYNGEE. CDR3 sequence: CASSVVSGGQGDTQYF. The CDR3 region has the DNA TGTGCCAGCAGCGTAGTTTCGGGCGGGCAGGGGGATACGCAGTATTTT.

In this sample, this clonotype turned up many times. The chain has TRBV6-1 and TRBJ2-5; D assignment may be TRBD1 or TRBD2 (5 bases each). The CDR3 covers 14 residues. Trimming stripped 4 bases from V and 4 bases from J, with 13 bases between. Germline values: CDR1 MNHNS, CDR2 SASEGT. This CDR3 is CASSAGRFLETQYF. DNA of the CDR3: TGTGCCAGCAGTGCGGGACGGTTCTTAGAGACCCAGTACTTC.

Remarks on this clonotype: A read error is possible here, since a much larger clone lies one base away. The chain joins TRBV7-9 to TRBJ2-5; D gene uncertain. This CDR3 has 13 amino acids. Looked up from germline, CDR1 is SEHNR and CDR2 is FQNEAQ (reference sequence). CDR3 DNA: TGTGTCAGCAGCCCCCCCCTAGAGGAGACCCAGTACTTC. As protein: CVSSPPLEETQYF.

This clonotype was recorded many times. V usage is TRBV30 and J usage is TRBJ1-5, with unresolved D. V was trimmed by 2 bases and J by 3 bases, leaving 5 bases between them. This CDR3 region has 12 residues. The germline V gene has CDR1 GTSNPN and CDR2 SVGIG (reference sequence). CDR3 nucleotide sequence: TGTGCCTGGAGTCCCCCCAATCAGCCCCAGCATTTT. Its translation: CAWSPPNQPQHF.

This clonotype was seen repeatedly, ten times or more. The rearrangement joins TRBV7-2 to TRBJ1-1, with a possible D match to TRBD1 (5 bases). The CDR3 covers 13 residues. The germline V gene encodes CDR1 SGHTA and CDR2 FQGNSA. V lost 4 bases to trimming and J lost 1 base, with 7 bases between them. CDR3 coding DNA: TGTGCCAGCAGCTCGGACAAGAACACTGAAGCTTTCTTT. Protein product: CASSSDKNTEAFF. Full variable domain (rest looked up from reference TRBV7-2 and TRBJ1-1): GAGVSQSPSNKVTEKGKDVELRCDPISGHTALYWYRQSLGQGLEFLIYFQGNSAPDKSGLPSDRFSAERTGGSVSTLTIQRTQQEDSAVYLCASSSDKNTEAFFGQGTRLTVV.